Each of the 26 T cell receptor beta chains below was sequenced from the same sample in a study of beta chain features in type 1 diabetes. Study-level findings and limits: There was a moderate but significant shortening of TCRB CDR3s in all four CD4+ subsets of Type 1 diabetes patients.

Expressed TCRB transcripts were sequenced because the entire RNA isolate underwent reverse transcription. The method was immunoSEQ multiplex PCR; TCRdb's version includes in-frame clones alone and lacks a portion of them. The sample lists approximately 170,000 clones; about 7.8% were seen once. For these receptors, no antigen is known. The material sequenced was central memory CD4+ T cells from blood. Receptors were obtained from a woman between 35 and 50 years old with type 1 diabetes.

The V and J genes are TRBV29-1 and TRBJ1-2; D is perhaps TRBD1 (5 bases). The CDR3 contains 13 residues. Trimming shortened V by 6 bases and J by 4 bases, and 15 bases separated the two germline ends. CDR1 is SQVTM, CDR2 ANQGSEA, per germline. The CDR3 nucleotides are TGCAGCGTCTTAAAGGACATCCTCTATGGCTACACCTTC. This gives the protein CSVLKDILYGYTF.

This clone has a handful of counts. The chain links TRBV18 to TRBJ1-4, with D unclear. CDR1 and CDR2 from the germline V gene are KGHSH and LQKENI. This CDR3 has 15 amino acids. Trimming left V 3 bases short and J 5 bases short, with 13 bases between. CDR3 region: CASSPSMTGNEKLFF. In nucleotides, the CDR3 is TGTGCCAGCTCACCGTCCATGACGGGGAATGAAAAACTGTTTTTT.

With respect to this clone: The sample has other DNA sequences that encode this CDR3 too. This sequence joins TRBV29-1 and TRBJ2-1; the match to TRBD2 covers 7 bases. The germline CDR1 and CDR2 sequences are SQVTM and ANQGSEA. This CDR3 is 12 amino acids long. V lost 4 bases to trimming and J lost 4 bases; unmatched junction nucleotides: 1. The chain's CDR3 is CSVGSGYNEQFF. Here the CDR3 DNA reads TGCAGCGTTGGTAGCGGGTACAATGAGCAGTTCTTC.

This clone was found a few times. CDR3: CSLRQGNTEAFF. CDR3 nucleotides: TGCAGCTTACGCCAGGGGAACACTGAAGCTTTCTTT. The rearrangement uses TRBV29-1 and TRBJ1-1, with a tentative D call TRBD1 (5 bases). CDR1 and CDR2 from the germline V gene are SQVTM and ANQGSEA. The CDR3 spans 12 residues. Trimming stripped 8 bases from V and 1 base from J, with 11 bases between.

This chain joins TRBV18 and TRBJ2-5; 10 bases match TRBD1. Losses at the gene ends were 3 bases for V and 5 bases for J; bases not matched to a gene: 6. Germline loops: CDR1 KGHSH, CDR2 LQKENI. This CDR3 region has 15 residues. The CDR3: CASSPGTGDGETQYF. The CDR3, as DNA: TGTGCCAGCTCACCCGGGACAGGGGACGGCGAGACCCAGTACTTC.

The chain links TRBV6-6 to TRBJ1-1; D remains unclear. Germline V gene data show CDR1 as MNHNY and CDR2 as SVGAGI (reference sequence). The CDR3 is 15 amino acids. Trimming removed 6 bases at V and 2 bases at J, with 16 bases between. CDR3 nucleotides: TGTGCCAGCAGACCTTCGACGGGAGCCAACACTGAAGCTTTCTTT. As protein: CASRPSTGANTEAFF.

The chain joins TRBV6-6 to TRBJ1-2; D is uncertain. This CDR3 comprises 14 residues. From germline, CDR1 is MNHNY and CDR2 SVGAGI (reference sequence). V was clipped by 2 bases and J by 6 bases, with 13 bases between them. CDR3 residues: CASSYIGEVNGYTF. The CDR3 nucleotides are TGTGCCAGCAGTTACATTGGGGAGGTGAATGGCTACACCTTC.

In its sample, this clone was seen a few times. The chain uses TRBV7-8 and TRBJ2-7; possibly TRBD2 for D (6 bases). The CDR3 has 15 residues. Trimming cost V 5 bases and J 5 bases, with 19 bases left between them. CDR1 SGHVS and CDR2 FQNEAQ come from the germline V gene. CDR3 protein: CASSPPFVGSDEQYF. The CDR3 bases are TGTGCCAGCAGCCCCCCGTTCGTCGGGAGTGACGAGCAGTACTTC.

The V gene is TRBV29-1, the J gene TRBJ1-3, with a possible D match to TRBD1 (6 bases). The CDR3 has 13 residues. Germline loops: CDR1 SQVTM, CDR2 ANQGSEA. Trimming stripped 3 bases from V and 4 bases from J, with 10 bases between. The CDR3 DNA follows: TGCAGCGTTGATGCAGGGGCAGGAAACACCATATATTTT. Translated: CSVDAGAGNTIYF.

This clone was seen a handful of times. The DNA for the CDR3 is TGTGCCAGTAGAACAGGGCACACCGGGGAGCTGTTTTTT. Translating gives CASRTGHTGELFF. The rearrangement joins TRBV19 to TRBJ2-2, with D maybe TRBD1 (6 bases). V lost 6 bases and J lost 3, with 8 bases in between. Germline V CDR1 and CDR2: LNHDA, SQIVND (reference sequence). The CDR3 has 13 residues.

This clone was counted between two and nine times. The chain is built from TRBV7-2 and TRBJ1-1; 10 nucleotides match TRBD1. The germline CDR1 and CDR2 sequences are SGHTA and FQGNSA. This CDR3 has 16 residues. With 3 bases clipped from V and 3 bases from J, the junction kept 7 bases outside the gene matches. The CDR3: CASSLTGGAEYTEAFF. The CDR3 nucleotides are TGTGCCAGCAGCTTGACAGGGGGCGCAGAATACACTGAAGCTTTCTTT.

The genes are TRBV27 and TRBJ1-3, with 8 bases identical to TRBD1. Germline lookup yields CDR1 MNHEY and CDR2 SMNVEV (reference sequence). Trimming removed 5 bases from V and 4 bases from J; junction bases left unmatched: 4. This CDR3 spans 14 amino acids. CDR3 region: CASSPGGFGNTIYF. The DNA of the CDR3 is TGTGCCAGCAGTCCAGGGGGCTTCGGAAACACCATATATTTT.

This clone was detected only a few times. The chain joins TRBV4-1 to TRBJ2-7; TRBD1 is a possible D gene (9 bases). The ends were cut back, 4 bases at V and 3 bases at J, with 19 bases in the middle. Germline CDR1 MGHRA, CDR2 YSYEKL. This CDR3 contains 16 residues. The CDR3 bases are TGCGCCAGCAGCCCACCCGGGAGGGACAGGGACTACGAGCAGTACTTC. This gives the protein CASSPPGRDRDYEQYF.

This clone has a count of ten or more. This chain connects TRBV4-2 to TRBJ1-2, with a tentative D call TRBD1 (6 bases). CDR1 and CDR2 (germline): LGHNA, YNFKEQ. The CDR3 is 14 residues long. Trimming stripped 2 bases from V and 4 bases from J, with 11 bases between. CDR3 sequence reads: CASSQPGEGYGYTF. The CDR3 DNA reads TGTGCCAGCAGCCAACCAGGGGAGGGCTATGGCTACACCTTC.

CDR3 amino acids: CASSLRARSTDTQYF. The CDR3 DNA sequence: TGTGCCAGCAGCTTAAGAGCGAGAAGCACAGATACGCAGTATTTT. This rearrangement joins TRBV11-2 to TRBJ2-3; D gene ambiguous. The germline gives CDR1 SGHAT, CDR2 FQNNGV. The CDR3 has 15 amino acids. V gave up 2 bases and J gave up 0 bases, with 9 bases separating them.

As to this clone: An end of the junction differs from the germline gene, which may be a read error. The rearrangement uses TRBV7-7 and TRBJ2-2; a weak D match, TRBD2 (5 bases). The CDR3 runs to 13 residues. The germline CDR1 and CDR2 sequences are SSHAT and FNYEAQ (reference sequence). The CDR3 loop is CASSLGASGELFF. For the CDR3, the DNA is TGTGCTAGCAGCTTGGGAGCCTCCGGGGAGCTGTTTTTT.

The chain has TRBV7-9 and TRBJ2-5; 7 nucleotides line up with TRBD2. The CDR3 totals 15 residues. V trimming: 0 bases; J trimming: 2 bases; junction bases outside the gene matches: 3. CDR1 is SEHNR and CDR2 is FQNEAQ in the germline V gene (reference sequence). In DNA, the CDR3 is TGTGCCAGCAGCTTAGCGGGGGGGGGTCAAGAGACCCAGTACTTC. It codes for CASSLAGGGQETQYF. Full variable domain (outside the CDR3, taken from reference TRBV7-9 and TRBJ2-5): DTGVSQNPRHKITKRGQNVTFRCDPISEHNRLYWYRQTLGQGPEFLTYFQNEAQLEKSRLLSDRFSAERPKGSFSTLEIQRTEQGDSAMYLCASSLAGGGQETQYFGPGTRLLVL.

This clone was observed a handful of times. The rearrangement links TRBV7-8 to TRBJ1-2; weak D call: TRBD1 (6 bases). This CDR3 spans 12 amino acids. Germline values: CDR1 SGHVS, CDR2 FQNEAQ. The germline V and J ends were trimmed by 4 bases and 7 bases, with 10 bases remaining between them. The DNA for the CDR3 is TGTGCCAGCAGCTCAGGGGAAGGTGGCTACACCTTC. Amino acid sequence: CASSSGEGGYTF.

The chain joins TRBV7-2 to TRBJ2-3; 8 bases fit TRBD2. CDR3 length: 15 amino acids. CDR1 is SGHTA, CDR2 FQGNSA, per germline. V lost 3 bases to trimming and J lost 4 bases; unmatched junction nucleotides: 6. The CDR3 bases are TGTGCCAGCAGCTTCAGCGGGAGCTCGGCAGATACGCAGTATTTT. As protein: CASSFSGSSADTQYF.

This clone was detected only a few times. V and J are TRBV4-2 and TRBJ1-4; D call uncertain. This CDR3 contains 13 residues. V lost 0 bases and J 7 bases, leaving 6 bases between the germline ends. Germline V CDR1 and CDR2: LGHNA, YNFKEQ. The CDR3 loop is CASSQELREKLFF. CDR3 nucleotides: TGTGCCAGCAGCCAAGAGCTGCGTGAAAAACTGTTTTTT.

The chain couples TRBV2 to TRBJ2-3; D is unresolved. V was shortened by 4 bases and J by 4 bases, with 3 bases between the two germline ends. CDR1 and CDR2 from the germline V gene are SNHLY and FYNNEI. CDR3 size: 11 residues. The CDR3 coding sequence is TGTGCCAGCAGTGCGGCAGATACGCAGTATTTT. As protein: CASSAADTQYF.

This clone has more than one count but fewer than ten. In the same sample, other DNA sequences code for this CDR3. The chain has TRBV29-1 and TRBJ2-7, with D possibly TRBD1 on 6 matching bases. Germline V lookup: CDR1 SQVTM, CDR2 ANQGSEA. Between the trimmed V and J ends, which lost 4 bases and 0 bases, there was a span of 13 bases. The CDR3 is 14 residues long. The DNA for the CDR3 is TGCAGCGTTGCCAGGGGCCCTAGCTCCTACGAGCAGTACTTC. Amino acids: CSVARGPSSYEQYF.

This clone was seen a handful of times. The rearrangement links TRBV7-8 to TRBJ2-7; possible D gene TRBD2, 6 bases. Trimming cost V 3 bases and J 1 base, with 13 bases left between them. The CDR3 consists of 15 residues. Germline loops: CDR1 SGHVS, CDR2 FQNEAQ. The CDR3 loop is CASSFLSGLSYEQYF. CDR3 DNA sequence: TGTGCCAGCAGCTTCCTCAGCGGGCTGTCCTACGAGCAGTACTTC. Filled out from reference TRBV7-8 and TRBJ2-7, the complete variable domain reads GAGVSQSPRYKVAKRGQDVALRCDPISGHVSLFWYQQALGQGPEFLTYFQNEAQLDKSGLPSDRFFAERPEGSVSTLKIQRTQQEDSAVYLCASSFLSGLSYEQYFGPGTRLTVT.

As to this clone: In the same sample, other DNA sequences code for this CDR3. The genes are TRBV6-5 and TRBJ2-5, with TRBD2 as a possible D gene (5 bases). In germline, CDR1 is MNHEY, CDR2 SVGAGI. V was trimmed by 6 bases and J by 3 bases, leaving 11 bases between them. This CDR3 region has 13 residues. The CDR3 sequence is CASRPGGKETQYF. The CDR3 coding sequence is TGTGCCAGCAGGCCCGGAGGTAAAGAGACCCAGTACTTC.

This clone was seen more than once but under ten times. The CDR3 region is CASSRSGLDSFF. The DNA for the CDR3 is TGCGCCAGCAGCCGAAGCGGGCTTGATTCTTTCTTT. V is TRBV4-1 and J is TRBJ1-1; D is unresolved. Germline V CDR1 and CDR2: MGHRA, YSYEKL. CDR3 length equals 12 residues. The V and J ends lost 4 bases and 12 bases respectively, with 15 bases between them.

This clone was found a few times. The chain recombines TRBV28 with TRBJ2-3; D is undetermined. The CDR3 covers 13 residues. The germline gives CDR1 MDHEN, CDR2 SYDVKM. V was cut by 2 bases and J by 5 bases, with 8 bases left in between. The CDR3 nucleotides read TGTGCCAGCAGTTTAGCCAACAGAGATACGCAGTATTTT. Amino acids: CASSLANRDTQYF.